Shown below are 7 T cell receptor beta chains from a single sample sequenced in a study of blood T cell repertoires in COVID-19. Profiling relied on immunoSEQ multiplex PCR, and the TCRdb table lists in-frame clones only, not all of them. The data contain about 190,000 clones, 89% of them singletons. Source material: peripheral blood. These receptors all come from a middle-aged man with acute or convalescent COVID-19.

V gene TRBV5-6 combines with J gene TRBJ2-7; 8 bases fit TRBD1. The CDR3 covers 17 residues. Germline trimming cut 4 bases from V and 2 bases from J; bases unmatched to any gene: 14. Germline CDR1 is SGHDT and CDR2 is YYEEEE. CDR3 nucleotides: TGTGCCAGCAGCCCCCCCACGGGCGCAGGGGGCCCCTACGAGCAGTACTTC. It codes for CASSPPTGAGGPYEQYF. The entire variable domain, with the rest obtained from reference TRBV5-6 and TRBJ2-7, is as follows: DAGVTQSPTHLIKTRGQQVTLRCSPKSGHDTVSWYQQALGQGPQFIFQYYEEEERQRGNFPDRFSGHQFPNYSSELNVNALLLGDSALYLCASSPPTGAGGPYEQYFGPGTRLTVT.

The chain has TRBV11-2 and TRBJ1-2, with TRBD1 as a possible D gene (6 bases). This CDR3 comprises 18 residues. Germline V CDR1 and CDR2: SGHAT, FQNNGV. V was cut by 5 bases and J by 3 bases, with 25 bases left in between. This CDR3 reads CASSENPRTGGQHYGYTF. The CDR3 nucleotides are TGTGCCAGCAGCGAAAACCCGAGGACGGGGGGCCAACACTATGGCTACACCTTC. The full variable domain, its missing parts supplied by reference TRBV11-2 and TRBJ1-2, is EAGVAQSPRYKIIEKRQSVAFWCNPISGHATLYWYQQILGQGPKLLIQFQNNGVVDDSQLPKDRFSAERLKGVDSTLKIQPAKLEDSAVYLCASSENPRTGGQHYGYTFGSGTRLTVV.

The rearrangement joins TRBV3-1 (or the pseudogene TRBV3-2) to TRBJ2-6; D is perhaps TRBD1 (5 bases). In germline, CDR1 is LGHDT, CDR2 YNNKEL (reference sequence). The V end was cut by 2 bases, the J end by 4 bases, with 15 bases between. The CDR3 contains 17 residues. The CDR3 sequence: CASSQTTALVGANVLTF. CDR3 DNA: TGTGCCAGCAGCCAAACGACAGCTTTGGTCGGGGCCAACGTCCTGACTTTC.

This rearrangement joins TRBV5-5 to TRBJ2-5, with D tentatively TRBD2 (6 bases). The CDR3 extends over 14 amino acids. Trimming removed 0 bases at V and 5 bases at J, with 11 bases between. CDR1 and CDR2 from the germline V gene are SGHKS and YYEKEE (reference sequence). CDR3 region: CASSLVAELETQYF. The CDR3 region has the DNA TGTGCCAGCAGCTTGGTAGCGGAATTGGAGACCCAGTACTTC.

This chain connects TRBV2 to TRBJ2-7; TRBD1 agrees at 8 bases. The CDR3 is 15 amino acids. The J segment lost 3 bases and the V segment lost 0 bases, leaving 4 bases of the junction unmatched. Germline V gene data show CDR1 as SNHLY and CDR2 as FYNNEI. The CDR3 sequence: CASSEAGTGHYEQYF. In DNA, the CDR3 is TGTGCCAGCAGTGAAGCGGGGACAGGCCACTACGAGCAGTACTTC.

The CDR3 region has the DNA TGTGCCAGCAGCCAAGGACGGGGGGCTTACTATGGCTACACCTTC. Encoded protein: CASSQGRGAYYGYTF. The V gene is TRBV3-1 (or the pseudogene TRBV3-2), the J gene TRBJ1-2; tentative D call: TRBD1 (6 bases). CDR1 is LGHDT and CDR2 is YNNKEL in the germline V gene (reference sequence). V gave up 1 base and J gave up 3 bases, with 12 bases separating them. CDR3 length equals 15 residues.

The genes are TRBV18 and TRBJ2-3; D possibly corresponds to TRBD1 (5 bases). Germline V gene sequence: CDR1 KGHSH, CDR2 LQKENI. This CDR3 is 15 amino acids long. V shed 3 bases and J shed 1 base, with 11 bases lying between them. Here the CDR3 reads CASSPGQTRTDTQYF. CDR3 DNA: TGTGCCAGCTCACCGGGGCAGACTCGCACAGATACGCAGTATTTT. Combining the CDR3 with reference TRBV18 and TRBJ2-3 gives the whole variable domain NAGVMQNPRHLVRRRGQEARLRCSPMKGHSHVYWYRQLPEEGLKFMVYLQKENIIDESGMPKERFSAEFPKEGPSILRIQQVVRGDSAAYFCASSPGQTRTDTQYFGPGTRLTVL.